The clone carrying this T cell receptor (beta chain) turned up a few times. Its target is not known. This sample was included in a study of T cells after yellow fever vaccination. Study context: When fractions had low cell numbers, they were prepared with SMART-Seq v4 Ultra Low Input.

Regarding the study as a whole: At around 95% for CD4 and almost 90% for CD8, most primary-vaccination clones showed up again after the booster.

Germline loops: CDR1 LGHDT, CDR2 YNNKEL (reference sequence). The V and J ends lost 5 bases and 11 bases respectively, with 21 bases between them. CDR3 size: 14 residues. 5'RACE template switching produced TCR cDNA carrying a universal primer site and UMIs. In TCRdb, the 5' RACE reads were re-called with MiXCR into one record per CDR3 protein. The table lists about 210,000 distinct CDR3 sequences, approximately 3.3% of them singletons. The sequencing used CD4+ T cells sorted from PBMCs, collected 10 days after the yellow fever booster vaccination. The TCR originated in a man aged 18 to 30 who received the YFV17D yellow fever vaccine. J is TRBJ1-1 and V is TRBV3-1, with D possibly being TRBD1 (5 bases). The CDR3 reads CASSSGTQNRGAFF. CDR3 bases: TGTGCCAGCAGCTCCGGGACCCAGAACCGTGGGGCTTTCTTT.